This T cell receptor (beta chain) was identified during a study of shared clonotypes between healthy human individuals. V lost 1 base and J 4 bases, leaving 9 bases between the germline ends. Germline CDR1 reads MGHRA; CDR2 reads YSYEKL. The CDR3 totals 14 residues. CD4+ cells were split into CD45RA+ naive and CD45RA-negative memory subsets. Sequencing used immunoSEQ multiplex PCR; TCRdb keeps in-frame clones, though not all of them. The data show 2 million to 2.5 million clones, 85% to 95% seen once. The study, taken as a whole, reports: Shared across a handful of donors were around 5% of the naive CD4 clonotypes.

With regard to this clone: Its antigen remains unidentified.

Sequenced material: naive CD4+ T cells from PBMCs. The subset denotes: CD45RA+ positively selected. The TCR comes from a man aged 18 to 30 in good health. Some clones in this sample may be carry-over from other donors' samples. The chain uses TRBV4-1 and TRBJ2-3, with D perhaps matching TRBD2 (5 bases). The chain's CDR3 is CASSQAPAADTQYF. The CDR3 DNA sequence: TGCGCCAGCAGCCAAGCCCCAGCGGCAGATACGCAGTATTTT.